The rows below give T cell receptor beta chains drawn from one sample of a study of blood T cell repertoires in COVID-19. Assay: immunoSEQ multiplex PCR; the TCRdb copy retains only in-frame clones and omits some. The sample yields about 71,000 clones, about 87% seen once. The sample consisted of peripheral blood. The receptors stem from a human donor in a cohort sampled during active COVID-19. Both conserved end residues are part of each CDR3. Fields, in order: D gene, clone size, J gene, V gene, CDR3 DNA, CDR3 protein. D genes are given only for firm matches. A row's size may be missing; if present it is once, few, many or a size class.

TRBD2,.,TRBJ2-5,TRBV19,TGTGCCAGTAGTATAGCTAGCGGGAGTGCGGAGACCCAGTACTTC,CASSIASGSAETQYF
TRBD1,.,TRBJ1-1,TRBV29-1,TGCAGCGTTGCCAGGGGGCTGAACACTGAAGCTTTCTTT,CSVARGLNTEAFF
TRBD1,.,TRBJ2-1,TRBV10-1,TGCGCCAGCAGTGAGTCTGTGGGACAGGGGCCCCAGTTCTTC,CASSESVGQGPQFF
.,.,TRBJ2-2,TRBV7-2,TGTGCCAGCAGCTGGAGCTCCTTCAACACCGGGGAGCTGTTTTTT,CASSWSSFNTGELFF
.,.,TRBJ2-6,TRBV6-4,TGTGCCAGCAGTGACGCCGGGACACCTGGGGCCAACGTCCTGACTTTC,CASSDAGTPGANVLTF
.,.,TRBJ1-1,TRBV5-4,TGTGCCAGCAGCTTGGATCGGCACAGCCGGAACACTGAAGCTTTCTTT,CASSLDRHSRNTEAFF
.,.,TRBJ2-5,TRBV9,TGTGCCAGCAGCGTAAGTTCAGGGCACCAAGAGACCCAGTACTTC,CASSVSSGHQETQYF
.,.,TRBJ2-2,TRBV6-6,TGTGCCAGCAGTTACGTGGCGGGCCGGGACACCGGGGAGCTGTTTTTT,CASSYVAGRDTGELFF
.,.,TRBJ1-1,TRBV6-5,TGTGCCAGCAGTTATCCGGGTAGGAACACTGAAGCTTTCTTT,CASSYPGRNTEAFF
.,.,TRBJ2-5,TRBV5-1,TGCGCCAGCAGCCAAAGCGGGTCCCAGGAGACCCAGTACTTC,CASSQSGSQETQYF
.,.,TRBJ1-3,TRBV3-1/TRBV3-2,TGTGCCAGCAGCCTCCTCTCATGGGCCTCTGGAAACACCATATATTTT,CASSLLSWASGNTIYF
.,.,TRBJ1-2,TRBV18,TGTGCCAGCTCACCACCGGGACAAACTCGGGGGGCGCGTGGCTACACCTTC,CASSPPGQTRGARGYTF
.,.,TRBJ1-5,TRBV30,TGTGCCTGGAGTGTACGAGGAGATCAGCCCCAGCATTTT,CAWSVRGDQPQHF
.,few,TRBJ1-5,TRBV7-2,TGTGCCAGCCGCGCGGGAAGTGGCAATCAGCCCCAGCATTTT,CASRAGSGNQPQHF
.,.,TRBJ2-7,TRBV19,TGTGCCAGTAGTTTTACCCGACAGGAGTGGGTCCACGAGCAGTACTTC,CASSFTRQEWVHEQYF
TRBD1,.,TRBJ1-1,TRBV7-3,TGTGCCAGCAGCTTAACAGGGGGCTCTGAAGCTTTCTTT,CASSLTGGSEAFF
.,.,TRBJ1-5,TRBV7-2,TGTGCCAGCAGCTTTGGGGAGGGCAATCAGCCCCAGCATTTT,CASSFGEGNQPQHF
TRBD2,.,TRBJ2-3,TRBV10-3,TGTGCCACCGTACGAGCGGGAGGGCCTGGGGATACGCAGTATTTT,CATVRAGGPGDTQYF
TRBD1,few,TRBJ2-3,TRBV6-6,TGTGCCAGCAGTTACCGGGACAGTGGAGGAGCGCAGTATTTT,CASSYRDSGGAQYF
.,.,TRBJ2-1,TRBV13,TGTGCCAGCAGCTCCGACCAGGGGCGGTACAATGAGCAGTTCTTC,CASSSDQGRYNEQFF
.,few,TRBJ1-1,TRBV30,TGTGCCTGGGTGCAGGGTTTCCCAGGTATGAACACTGAAGCTTTCTTT,CAWVQGFPGMNTEAFF
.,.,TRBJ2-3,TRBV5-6,TGTGCCAGCAGCTTTTCCGGGCGGGTTACAGATACGCAGTATTTT,CASSFSGRVTDTQYF
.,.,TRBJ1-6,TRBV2,TGTGCCAGCAGTGAAGTACAGTCTGTCCTCCACTTT,CASSEVQSVLHF
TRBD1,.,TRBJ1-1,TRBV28,TGTGCCAGCAGTTTCTCCCCAGGGGGGAGGACTGAAGCTTTCTTT,CASSFSPGGRTEAFF
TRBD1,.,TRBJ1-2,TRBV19,TGTGCCAGTAGACCGGGACAGGGGGTCTCCTATGGCTACACCTTC,CASRPGQGVSYGYTF
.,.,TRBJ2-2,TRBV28,TGTGCCAGCAGGCAGGGGACCGGGGAGCTGTTTTTT,CASRQGTGELFF
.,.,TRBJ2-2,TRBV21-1,TGTGCCAGCAGCAAAAGGTGGAGCGGGGAGCTGTTTTTT,CASSKRWSGELFF
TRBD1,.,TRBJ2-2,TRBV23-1,TGCGCCAGCAGCGGACAGGGAGTCACCGGGGAGCTGTTTTTT,CASSGQGVTGELFF